Described below is a single T cell receptor beta chain sequence and its context. Its antigen remains unidentified. Base quality data are lacking; no much larger clone is found one base away. Spanning cysteine to phenylalanine, the CDR3 consists of 14 amino acids. Left in the record is the CDR3 DNA by itself, 42 bases read in frame from the first base. Looking up the germline V gene yields CDR1 SGHAT and CDR2 FQNNGV. V and J lose 5 bases and 3 bases, and a span of 11 bases separates them. The sample is drawn from a study of somatic mutations in T cells in chronic GVHD (dated by TCRdb to 2018 to 2020). For sorting, staining was performed with anti-CD3, anti-CD4, anti-CD8 and a Vbeta20 antibody from the IOTest Beta Mark kit on a FACSAria III, and a purity above 98% was achieved. Peripheral blood was collected in sodium heparin tubes, and mononuclear cells were isolated by Ficoll-Paque PLUS density gradient centrifugation. Before TCRbeta deep sequencing, the CD4+ Vbeta20+, CD4+ Vbeta20-, and CD8+ T cell fractions were FACS-sorted.

Genomic DNA was isolated and then used for the TCRbeta deep sequencing. The immunoSEQ assay, provided as a commercial service, was used for TCRbeta CDR3 sequencing and initial data processing. The original pipeline was this. Reads were demultiplexed, adapter and primer sequences were removed, similar clones were merged by frequency-ratio clustering, and V, D, J genes were annotated with IMGT. Here the immuneACCESS table is served through TCRdb, limited to in-frame sequences with V and J called. Missing clones are a known gap in these copies; in checked studies unresolved V genes cover under half, and the rest lacks a known reason. For V, J and clone size, that table is used; D and trimming come from the DNA. In all, the sample holds some 13,000 clones, and approximately 80% of those were seen once. About 32% of the sample is in the top ten clones.

The V and J segments used are TRBV11-2 and TRBJ1-5, with TRBD1 perhaps the D gene, on 6 matching bases. This sequence originates from a male patient aged 50 to 59 with chronic graft-versus-host disease. Some T cells may be donor cells from the graft after a transplant. The material sequenced was Vbeta20-negative CD4+ T cells from blood. Explained via the paper, the cell subset or site label denotes: CD4+ T cells sorted as TCR Vbeta20 negative by flow cytometry. The CDR3 protein: CASSLGQNNQPQHF. The DNA sequence is as follows: TGTGCCAGCAGCCTCGGACAGAACAATCAGCCCCAGCATTTT.